The 4 T cell receptor beta chains below all came from one sample that was sequenced in a study of T cells after yellow fever vaccination. TCRdb itself ran the 5' RACE reads through MiXCR, one entry per CDR3 protein. The profile shows 200,000 to 250,000 distinct CDR3 sequences, about 7% of them singletons. The sequenced sample was CD4+ T cells sorted from PBMCs, obtained 15 days after the yellow fever booster vaccination. The receptors were gathered from a young man who received the YFV17D yellow fever vaccine.

J is TRBJ2-5 and V is TRBV24-1; D possibly corresponds to TRBD1 (8 bases). V was shortened by 3 bases and J by 5 bases, with 15 bases between the two germline ends. The CDR3 spans 15 residues. Germline V gene data show CDR1 as KGHDR and CDR2 as SFDVKD. The CDR3 is CATSDPGQGGETQYF. The CDR3 DNA is TGTGCCACCAGTGATCCCGGACAGGGAGGGGAGACCCAGTACTTC.

This clonotype was recorded at least ten times. The gene calls are TRBV27 and TRBJ2-5; 8 bases agree with TRBD2. Germline-derived CDR1 and CDR2 are MNHEY and SMNVEV (reference sequence). Losses at the gene ends were 6 bases for V and 4 bases for J; bases not matched to a gene: 4. This CDR3 contains 13 residues. This chain's CDR3 is CASSPRGGETQYF. CDR3 DNA: TGTGCCAGCAGCCCTCGGGGGGGAGAGACCCAGTACTTC.

This clonotype was observed at least ten times. The CDR3 is CASSEGSKQGEKLFF. DNA of the CDR3: TGCGCCAGCAGTGAGGGCTCGAAGCAGGGGGAAAAACTGTTTTTT. The chain links TRBV10-2 to TRBJ1-4; D is possibly TRBD1 (6 bases). The CDR3 length is 15 residues. Trimming shortened V by 2 bases and J by 8 bases, and 15 bases separated the two germline ends. The germline V gene has CDR1 WSHSY and CDR2 SAAADI.

This clonotype has just a few counts. The rearrangement uses TRBV12-3 or TRBV12-4 and TRBJ2-3; 9 positions match TRBD1. Trimming at V came to 3 bases and at J to 6 bases, leaving 13 bases not matched to a gene. The CDR3 runs to 17 residues. CDR3 nucleotides: TGTGCCAGCAGTTTTTCGCCGGGACAGGGCCGGCGGGATACGCAGTATTTT. It encodes CASSFSPGQGRRDTQYF.